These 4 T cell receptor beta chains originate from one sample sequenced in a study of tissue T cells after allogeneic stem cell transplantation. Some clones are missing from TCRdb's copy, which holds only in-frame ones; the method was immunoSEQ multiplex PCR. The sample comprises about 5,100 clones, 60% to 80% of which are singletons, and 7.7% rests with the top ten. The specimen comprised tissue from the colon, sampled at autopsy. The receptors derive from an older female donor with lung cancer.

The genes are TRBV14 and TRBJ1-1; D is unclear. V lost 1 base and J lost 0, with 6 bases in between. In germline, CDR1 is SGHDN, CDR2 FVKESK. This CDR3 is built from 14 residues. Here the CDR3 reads CASSQAGMNTEAFF. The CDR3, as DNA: TGTGCCAGCAGCCAAGCGGGGATGAACACTGAAGCTTTCTTT.

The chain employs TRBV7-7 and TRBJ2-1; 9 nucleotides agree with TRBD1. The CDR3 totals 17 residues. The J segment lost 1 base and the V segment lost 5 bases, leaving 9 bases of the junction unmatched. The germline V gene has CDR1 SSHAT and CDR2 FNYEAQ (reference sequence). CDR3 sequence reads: CASSPGTGTGSYNEQFF. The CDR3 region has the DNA TGTGCCAGCAGCCCCGGTACCGGGACAGGGTCCTACAATGAGCAGTTCTTC.

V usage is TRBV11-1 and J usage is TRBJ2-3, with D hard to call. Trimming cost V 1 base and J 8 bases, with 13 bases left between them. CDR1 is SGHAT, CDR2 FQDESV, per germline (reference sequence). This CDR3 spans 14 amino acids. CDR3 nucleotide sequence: TGTGCCAGCAGCTTAGTGGTCCAAGTCGGTACGCAGTATTTT. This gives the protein CASSLVVQVGTQYF.

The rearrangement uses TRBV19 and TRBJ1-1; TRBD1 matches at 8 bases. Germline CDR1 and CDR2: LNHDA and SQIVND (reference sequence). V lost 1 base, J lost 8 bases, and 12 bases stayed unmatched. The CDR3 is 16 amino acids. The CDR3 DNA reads TGTGCCAGTAGTATAGGGGTCGGACAGGGTATTTCGGAAGCTTTCTTT. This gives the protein CASSIGVGQGISEAFF.